A single sample is the source of the 23 T cell receptor beta chains below, sequenced in a study of shared clonotypes between healthy human individuals. The data were produced by immunoSEQ multiplex PCR, yet TCRdb's version contains in-frame clones alone and is incomplete. The repertoire has roughly 500,000 clones, less than 85% of them found once; the top ten carry over 10%. Sequenced material: PBMCs. The receptors come from a woman between 35 and 50 years old in good health. Some clones in this sample may be carry-over from other donors' samples.

The V and J genes are TRBV4-2 and TRBJ2-7, with 7 nucleotides matching TRBD1. This CDR3 region has 13 residues. Germline trimming cut 4 bases from V and 5 bases from J; bases unmatched to any gene: 5. Germline CDR1 reads LGHNA; CDR2 reads YNFKEQ. In nucleotides, the CDR3 is TGTGCCAGCAGCCCTGGGACAGTCGACGAGCAGTACTTC. Its translation: CASSPGTVDEQYF.

This chain connects TRBV28 to TRBJ2-1, with D possibly matching TRBD1 (6 bases). Germline loops: CDR1 MDHEN, CDR2 SYDVKM. The CDR3 loop spans 13 amino acids. V gave up 11 bases and J gave up 9 bases, with 20 bases separating them. CDR3 loop: CAGQNRVTGEQFF. The CDR3 DNA sequence: TGTGCCGGACAGAACAGGGTAACAGGTGAGCAGTTCTTC. The whole variable domain, remainder taken from reference TRBV28 and TRBJ2-1, is DVKVTQSSRYLVKRTGEKVFLECVQDMDHENMFWYRQDPGLGLRLIYFSYDVKMKEKGDIPEGYSVSREKKERFSLILESASTNQTSMYLCAGQNRVTGEQFFGPGTRLTVL.

With respect to this clone: Other DNA sequences in the same sample also yield this CDR3. The genes are TRBV28 and TRBJ2-2; 7 bases map to TRBD1. The CDR3 is made up of 15 amino acids. The germline CDR1 and CDR2 sequences are MDHEN and SYDVKM. J gave up 0 bases and V 6 bases, and 4 bases lay outside the gene matches. The CDR3 sequence: CASSSGTANTGELFF. CDR3 nucleotides: TGTGCCAGCAGCTCCGGGACAGCGAACACCGGGGAGCTGTTTTTT.

The chain uses TRBV5-1 and TRBJ2-5; TRBD2 agrees at 11 bases. Germline loops: CDR1 SGHRS, CDR2 YFSETQ. V shed 4 bases, J shed 0 bases, and the junction held 11 bases outside the gene matches. The CDR3 is made up of 18 amino acids. The CDR3 sequence: CASSPGTSGGGDQETQYF. The CDR3 DNA sequence: TGCGCCAGCAGCCCGGGGACTAGCGGAGGGGGGGACCAAGAGACCCAGTACTTC.

This clone was seen only a few times. Other DNA sequences of this sample code for an identical CDR3. The chain is built from TRBV5-6 and TRBJ2-7, with TRBD2 matching over 8 bases. The V gene's germline CDR1 is SGHDT and CDR2 YYEEEE. Trimming took 3 bases from V and 2 from J; bases not matched to a gene: 4. CDR3 length: 14 amino acids. The CDR3 sequence is CASSSPGLAYEQYF. The CDR3 region has the DNA TGTGCCAGCAGCTCTCCGGGACTAGCCTACGAGCAGTACTTC.

The chain recombines TRBV28 with TRBJ1-1, with 8 bases aligning to TRBD1. Germline trimming cut 7 bases from V and 4 bases from J; bases unmatched to any gene: 8. Per germline, CDR1 MDHEN and CDR2 SYDVKM. The CDR3 consists of 14 residues. In nucleotides, the CDR3 is TGTGCCAGCAAGTTAGGACAGGGCGTCACTGAAGCTTTCTTT. Amino acid sequence: CASKLGQGVTEAFF.

The J gene is TRBJ1-3, the V gene TRBV25-1, with D maybe TRBD1 (5 bases). Germline V gives CDR1 MGHDK, CDR2 SYGVNS. V gave up 5 bases and J gave up 0 bases, with 11 bases separating them. The CDR3 covers 15 residues. The CDR3 region is CASSTHGTSGNTIYF. The CDR3 DNA is TGTGCCAGCAGTACCCATGGGACCTCTGGAAACACCATATATTTT. The complete variable domain, with remaining parts taken from reference TRBV25-1 and TRBJ1-3, reads EADIYQTPRYLVIGTGKKITLECSQTMGHDKMYWYQQDPGMELHLIHYSYGVNSTEKGDLSSESTVSRIRTEHFPLTLESARPSHTSQYLCASSTHGTSGNTIYFGEGSWLTVV.

The chain combines TRBV19 with TRBJ1-5; 8 positions agree with TRBD1. This CDR3 has 13 amino acids. Germline lookup yields CDR1 LNHDA and CDR2 SQIVND (reference sequence). The chain's CDR3 is CASGQGAKQPQHF. CDR3 DNA sequence: TGTGCGAGTGGGCAGGGGGCTAAGCAGCCCCAGCATTTT.

The V gene is TRBV7-3, the J gene TRBJ2-1, with D possibly being TRBD2 (6 bases). There are 16 residues in the CDR3. Per germline, CDR1 SGHTA and CDR2 FQGTGA. The V end was cut by 5 bases, the J end by 5 bases, with 19 bases between. The CDR3 DNA reads as TGTGCCAGCAGCCAAAACGGTCCGGGAGTTGACAATGAGCAGTTCTTC. This translates into CASSQNGPGVDNEQFF.

The CDR3 nucleotides read TGTGCCACCAGCACCCAGGTCCTGGGACAGGGCAGGAACAATGAGCAGTTCTTC. Amino acid sequence: CATSTQVLGQGRNNEQFF. The chain uses TRBV15 and TRBJ2-1, with 9 positions matching TRBD1. V shed 4 bases and J 5 bases; nucleotides not matched to a gene: 15. Germline CDR1 LNHNV, CDR2 YYDKDF (reference sequence). The CDR3 is 18 residues long.

This chain uses TRBV2 with TRBJ2-1; possibly TRBD2 for D (5 bases). CDR3 length equals 12 residues. Germline-derived CDR1 and CDR2 are SNHLY and FYNNEI. Trimming took 6 bases from V and 8 from J, leaving 11 bases between them. In DNA form, the CDR3 reads TGTGCCAGCAGGCGAGAGGGCGATGAGCAGTTCTTC. Its protein product is CASRREGDEQFF.

The chain is built from TRBV5-1 and TRBJ1-1; D is uncertain. Germline V gene sequence: CDR1 SGHRS, CDR2 YFSETQ. The CDR3 extends over 15 amino acids. The V end was cut by 0 bases, the J end by 6 bases, with 15 bases between. The CDR3 loop reads CASSLALRAGAEAFF. In DNA form, the CDR3 reads TGCGCCAGCAGCTTGGCCCTAAGGGCTGGCGCTGAAGCTTTCTTT.

The rearrangement uses TRBV19 and TRBJ2-7; the match to TRBD2 covers 12 bases. The V and J ends lost 8 bases and 2 bases, in that order; junction bases with no gene match: 1. The germline V gene encodes CDR1 LNHDA and CDR2 SQIVND (reference sequence). The CDR3 consists of 13 residues. The CDR3 loop is CASASGRAYEQYF. In nucleotides, the CDR3 is TGTGCCAGTGCTAGCGGGAGGGCCTACGAGCAGTACTTC.

The genes are TRBV4-1 and TRBJ1-1, with D tentatively TRBD1 (6 bases). V dropped 1 base and J dropped 4 bases, with 13 bases sitting between them. This CDR3 comprises 15 residues. CDR1 and CDR2 from the germline V gene are MGHRA and YSYEKL. CDR3 sequence: CASSQGEGEGTEAFF. CDR3 nucleotide sequence: TGCGCCAGCAGCCAAGGGGAGGGGGAGGGCACTGAAGCTTTCTTT.

CDR3 amino acids: CASSTSGSLDTGELFF. The DNA of the CDR3 is TGTGCCAGCAGTACTAGCGGGAGCCTGGACACCGGGGAGCTGTTTTTT. The chain uses TRBV27 and TRBJ2-2, with 11 bases identical to TRBD2. Germline V gene data show CDR1 as MNHEY and CDR2 as SMNVEV (reference sequence). This CDR3 is 16 amino acids long. J gave up 3 bases and V 5 bases, and 5 bases lay outside the gene matches.

This clone was seen just once. V is TRBV7-3 and J is TRBJ2-1, with 11 bases that match TRBD2. V shed 3 bases, J shed 9 bases, and the junction held 4 bases outside the gene matches. Germline assignment: CDR1 SGHTA and CDR2 FQGTGA. The CDR3 sequence is 14 residues long. The CDR3 is CASSFLAGGSEQFF. CDR3 in DNA: TGTGCCAGCAGCTTCCTAGCGGGAGGCAGTGAGCAGTTCTTC.

This clone was seen a handful of times. This sequence joins TRBV4-1 and TRBJ2-1; 10 nucleotides match TRBD2. The CDR3 spans 17 residues. V was pared by 4 bases and J by 5 bases, with 11 bases of the junction left unmatched. Germline V gene lookup returns CDR1 MGHRA and CDR2 YSYEKL. CDR3 sequence: CASSLPNSGRWNNEQFF. The CDR3 coding sequence is TGCGCCAGCAGCCTCCCGAATAGCGGGAGGTGGAACAATGAGCAGTTCTTC.

The count of this clone is one. The J gene is TRBJ2-1, the V gene TRBV5-4; D remains unclear. The CDR3 covers 15 residues. CDR1 is SGHNT, CDR2 YYREEE, per germline (reference sequence). Trimming left V 0 bases short and J 6 bases short, with 13 bases between. The CDR3 loop reads CASSLGGSRLNEQFF. DNA of the CDR3: TGTGCCAGCAGCTTGGGTGGTAGTAGGCTCAATGAGCAGTTCTTC.

The rearrangement links TRBV30 to TRBJ1-3; no firm D call. This CDR3 contains 15 residues. The ends were cut back, 4 bases at V and 0 bases at J, with 13 bases in the middle. CDR1 and CDR2 from the germline V gene are GTSNPN and SVGIG (reference sequence). The CDR3 is CAWTLRSTSGNTIYF. The CDR3 nucleotides read TGTGCCTGGACCCTACGTAGTACCTCTGGAAACACCATATATTTT.

This chain connects TRBV11-3 to TRBJ2-5, with 8 bases aligning to TRBD1. The DNA end is a closer match to TRBJ2-7, so the J assignment may be wrong. The CDR3 is made up of 16 amino acids. The germline CDR1 and CDR2 sequences are SGHNT and YENEEA. The CDR3 sequence: CASSPRTGSFSYEQYF. The DNA of the CDR3 is TGTGCCAGCAGCCCCCGGACAGGGAGTTTTTCCTACGAGCAGTACTTC.

The chain combines TRBV6-6 with TRBJ2-7; the match to TRBD2 covers 10 bases. The CDR3 totals 15 residues. Germline assignment: CDR1 MNHNY and CDR2 SVGAGI (reference sequence). Losses at the gene ends were 6 bases for V and 1 base for J; bases not matched to a gene: 6. The CDR3 protein is CASSGTSGNSYEQYF. CDR3 nucleotide sequence: TGTGCCAGCAGCGGCACTAGCGGGAATTCCTACGAGCAGTACTTC.

V and J are TRBV27 and TRBJ1-5; 7 bases agree with TRBD1. This CDR3 contains 16 residues. CDR1 and CDR2 from the germline V gene are MNHEY and SMNVEV (reference sequence). Germline trimming cut 2 bases from V and 4 bases from J; bases unmatched to any gene: 8. In DNA form, the CDR3 reads TGTGCCAGCAGTTTAGACCCCGACAGGGAGAATCAGCCCCAGCATTTT. Its protein is CASSLDPDRENQPQHF.

J is TRBJ2-1 and V is TRBV9, with TRBD2 matching 7 bases. J was trimmed by 2 bases and V by 3 bases; bases with no gene match: 5. The CDR3 loop spans 15 amino acids. CDR1 is SGDLS, CDR2 YYNGEE, per germline. In nucleotides, the CDR3 is TGTGCCAGCAGCGCGGCGGGGGACCCCTACAATGAGCAGTTCTTC. It codes for CASSAAGDPYNEQFF.